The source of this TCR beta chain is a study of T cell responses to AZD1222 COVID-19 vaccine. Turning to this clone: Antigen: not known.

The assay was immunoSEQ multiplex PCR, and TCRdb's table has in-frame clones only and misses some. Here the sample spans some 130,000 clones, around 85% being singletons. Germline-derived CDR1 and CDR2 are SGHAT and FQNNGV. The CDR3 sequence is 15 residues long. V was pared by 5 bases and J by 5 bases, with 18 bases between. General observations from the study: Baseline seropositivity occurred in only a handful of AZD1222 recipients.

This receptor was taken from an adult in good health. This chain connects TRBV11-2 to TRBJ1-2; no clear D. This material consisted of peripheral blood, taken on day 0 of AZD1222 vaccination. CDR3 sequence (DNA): TGTGCCAGCAGCACCACCCTACAGTTGGGTTATGGCTACACCTTC. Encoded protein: CASSTTLQLGYGYTF.